A selection of T cell receptor beta chains follows, all from one sample in a study of T-cell reconstitution after alpha-beta-depleted transplantation in children. MiXCR, applied by TCRdb to the PCR reads, yields one record per CDR3 protein. The sample consists of about 500,000 distinct CDR3 sequences, roughly an eighth of them appearing once. Sequencing was performed on PBMCs, mostly from graft donor cells, taken 180 days after TCRalphabeta/CD19-depleted stem cell transplant. Receptors were obtained from a female patient between 2 and 15 years old who had a stem cell transplant for aplastic anemia, so the T cells may come from the graft donor. The CDR3 runs from the conserved cysteine through the conserved F or W. The order of the fields is D gene, V gene, J gene, clone size, CDR3 protein, CDR3 DNA. D genes are given only for firm matches. Part of the rows lack a size; the others show once, few, many or a class for expanded clones.

-	TRBV5-1	TRBJ2-1	-	CASELTPSSYNEQFF	TGCGCCAGCGAGCTTACTCCTAGCTCCTACAATGAGCAGTTCTTC
-	TRBV20-1	TRBJ2-1	many	CSARPQGQYNEQFF	TGCAGTGCCCGCCCCCAGGGCCAATACAATGAGCAGTTCTTC
-	TRBV12-3/TRBV12-4	TRBJ2-7	few	CASSRTLKQGNEQYF	TGTGCCAGCAGCCGCACCCTAAAACAGGGAAACGAGCAGTACTTC
TRBD2	TRBV10-3	TRBJ2-3	-	CAISGKTSGRADDTQYF	TGTGCCATCAGTGGGAAGACTAGCGGGAGGGCCGATGATACGCAGTATTTT
TRBD1	TRBV5-1	TRBJ2-7	many	CASSFLDRGPYEQYF	TGCGCCAGCAGCTTTTTGGACAGGGGTCCCTACGAGCAGTACTTC
TRBD2	TRBV7-9	TRBJ2-1	few	CASSLRLADEQFF	TGTGCCAGCAGCTTGAGACTAGCCGATGAGCAGTTCTTC
-	TRBV5-4	TRBJ2-7	-	CASSSTSGTLSYEQYF	TGTGCCAGCAGCTCAACCTCCGGGACTCTTTCCTACGAGCAGTACTTC
-	TRBV12-3/TRBV12-4	TRBJ1-6	-	CASSFSSSNSPLHF	TGTGCCAGCAGTTTCTCGTCGTCTAATTCACCCCTCCACTTT
TRBD1	TRBV5-1	TRBJ2-7	few	CASSLLPARPGQEVYEQYF	TGCGCCAGCAGCTTGCTTCCTGCGCGCCCTGGACAGGAGGTGTACGAGCAGTACTTC
TRBD2	TRBV20-1	TRBJ2-1	many	CSARRTAAGRRQEQFF	TGCAGTGCTAGAAGGACCGCAGCGGGACGACGGCAGGAGCAGTTCTTC
TRBD2	TRBV5-5	TRBJ2-1	-	CASSSGLAGGQSEQFF	TGTGCCAGCAGCTCCGGACTAGCGGGAGGGCAGAGTGAGCAGTTCTTC
TRBD2	TRBV20-1	TRBJ2-1	-	CSAPPGLAVKSSYNEQFF	TGCAGTGCTCCCCCGGGACTAGCAGTTAAGAGCTCCTACAATGAGCAGTTCTTC
-	TRBV20-1	TRBJ1-6	-	CSASGGSSYNSPLHF	TGCAGTGCTAGCGGGGGGAGCTCCTATAATTCACCCCTCCACTTT
-	TRBV27	TRBJ2-4	few	CASSEDLLAKNIQYF	TGTGCCAGCAGTGAGGACTTACTAGCCAAAAACATTCAGTACTTC
-	TRBV12-3/TRBV12-4	TRBJ2-1	few	CASAESRGKGEQFF	TGTGCCAGCGCCGAGAGCAGGGGAAAGGGTGAGCAGTTCTTC
-	TRBV12-3/TRBV12-4	TRBJ1-6	few	CASSLIGQGVSPLHF	TGTGCCAGCAGTTTAATTGGTCAGGGCGTTTCACCCCTCCACTTT
TRBD1	TRBV14	TRBJ1-1	-	CASSQGPRGMNTEAFF	TGTGCCAGCAGCCAAGGCCCCAGGGGGATGAACACTGAAGCTTTCTTT
-	TRBV14	TRBJ2-3	-	CASSPQGFHTGDTQYF	TGTGCCAGCAGCCCCCAGGGGTTTCACACAGGAGATACGCAGTATTTT
-	TRBV15	TRBJ2-1	-	CATSRPWGEQFF	TGTGCCACCAGCAGACCCTGGGGGGAGCAGTTCTTC
-	TRBV5-1	TRBJ2-7	-	CASSLTAQGSSYEQYF	TGCGCCAGCAGCCTGACCGCCCAGGGAAGCTCCTACGAGCAGTACTTC
TRBD2	TRBV9	TRBJ2-1	few	CASSAPLAGGFDEQFF	TGTGCCAGCAGCGCCCCTCTAGCGGGAGGGTTCGATGAGCAGTTCTTC
TRBD1	TRBV5-1	TRBJ1-4	-	CASSSRDSGNEKLFF	TGCGCCAGCAGCTCCCGGGACAGCGGTAATGAAAAACTGTTTTTT
-	TRBV28	TRBJ1-5	few	CASSSVDSNQPQHF	TGTGCCAGCAGTTCCGTGGATAGCAATCAGCCCCAGCATTTT
-	TRBV27	TRBJ2-1	many	CASSLVGRSSYNEQFF	TGTGCCAGCAGTTTAGTTGGTAGAAGCTCCTACAATGAGCAGTTCTTC
-	TRBV11-1	TRBJ2-6	few	CASSLALWGALSPHSGANVLTF	TGTGCCAGCAGCTTAGCATTATGGGGGGCGCTAAGCCCACACTCTGGGGCCAACGTCCTGACTTTC
TRBD2	TRBV11-3	TRBJ2-1	few	CASSALAGASNEQFF	TGTGCCAGCAGCGCACTAGCGGGGGCCTCGAATGAGCAGTTCTTC
-	TRBV5-5	TRBJ1-4	few	CASSHFDRKKLFF	TGTGCCAGCAGCCATTTCGACAGGAAGAAACTGTTTTTT
TRBD2	TRBV28	TRBJ2-4	few	CASSFTISGSVKNIQYF	TGTGCCAGCAGTTTTACGATAAGCGGGAGTGTCAAAAACATTCAGTACTTC
-	TRBV27	TRBJ2-1	-	CASRRTISSYNEQFF	TGTGCCAGCAGGAGGACAATTAGCTCCTACAATGAGCAGTTCTTC
-	TRBV12-3/TRBV12-4	TRBJ1-2	many	CASSRQSYGYTF	TGTGCCAGCAGCCGGCAATCCTATGGCTACACCTTC
-	TRBV5-1	TRBJ1-1	-	CASGRVGNTEAFF	TGCGCCAGCGGGCGAGTCGGAAACACTGAAGCTTTCTTT
-	TRBV7-8	TRBJ2-7	many	CASSFAPPPYEQYF	TGTGCCAGCAGCTTTGCTCCACCACCCTACGAGCAGTACTTC
-	TRBV5-1	TRBJ2-7	few	CASTRESSYEQYF	TGCGCCAGCACGCGTGAGAGCTCCTACGAGCAGTACTTC